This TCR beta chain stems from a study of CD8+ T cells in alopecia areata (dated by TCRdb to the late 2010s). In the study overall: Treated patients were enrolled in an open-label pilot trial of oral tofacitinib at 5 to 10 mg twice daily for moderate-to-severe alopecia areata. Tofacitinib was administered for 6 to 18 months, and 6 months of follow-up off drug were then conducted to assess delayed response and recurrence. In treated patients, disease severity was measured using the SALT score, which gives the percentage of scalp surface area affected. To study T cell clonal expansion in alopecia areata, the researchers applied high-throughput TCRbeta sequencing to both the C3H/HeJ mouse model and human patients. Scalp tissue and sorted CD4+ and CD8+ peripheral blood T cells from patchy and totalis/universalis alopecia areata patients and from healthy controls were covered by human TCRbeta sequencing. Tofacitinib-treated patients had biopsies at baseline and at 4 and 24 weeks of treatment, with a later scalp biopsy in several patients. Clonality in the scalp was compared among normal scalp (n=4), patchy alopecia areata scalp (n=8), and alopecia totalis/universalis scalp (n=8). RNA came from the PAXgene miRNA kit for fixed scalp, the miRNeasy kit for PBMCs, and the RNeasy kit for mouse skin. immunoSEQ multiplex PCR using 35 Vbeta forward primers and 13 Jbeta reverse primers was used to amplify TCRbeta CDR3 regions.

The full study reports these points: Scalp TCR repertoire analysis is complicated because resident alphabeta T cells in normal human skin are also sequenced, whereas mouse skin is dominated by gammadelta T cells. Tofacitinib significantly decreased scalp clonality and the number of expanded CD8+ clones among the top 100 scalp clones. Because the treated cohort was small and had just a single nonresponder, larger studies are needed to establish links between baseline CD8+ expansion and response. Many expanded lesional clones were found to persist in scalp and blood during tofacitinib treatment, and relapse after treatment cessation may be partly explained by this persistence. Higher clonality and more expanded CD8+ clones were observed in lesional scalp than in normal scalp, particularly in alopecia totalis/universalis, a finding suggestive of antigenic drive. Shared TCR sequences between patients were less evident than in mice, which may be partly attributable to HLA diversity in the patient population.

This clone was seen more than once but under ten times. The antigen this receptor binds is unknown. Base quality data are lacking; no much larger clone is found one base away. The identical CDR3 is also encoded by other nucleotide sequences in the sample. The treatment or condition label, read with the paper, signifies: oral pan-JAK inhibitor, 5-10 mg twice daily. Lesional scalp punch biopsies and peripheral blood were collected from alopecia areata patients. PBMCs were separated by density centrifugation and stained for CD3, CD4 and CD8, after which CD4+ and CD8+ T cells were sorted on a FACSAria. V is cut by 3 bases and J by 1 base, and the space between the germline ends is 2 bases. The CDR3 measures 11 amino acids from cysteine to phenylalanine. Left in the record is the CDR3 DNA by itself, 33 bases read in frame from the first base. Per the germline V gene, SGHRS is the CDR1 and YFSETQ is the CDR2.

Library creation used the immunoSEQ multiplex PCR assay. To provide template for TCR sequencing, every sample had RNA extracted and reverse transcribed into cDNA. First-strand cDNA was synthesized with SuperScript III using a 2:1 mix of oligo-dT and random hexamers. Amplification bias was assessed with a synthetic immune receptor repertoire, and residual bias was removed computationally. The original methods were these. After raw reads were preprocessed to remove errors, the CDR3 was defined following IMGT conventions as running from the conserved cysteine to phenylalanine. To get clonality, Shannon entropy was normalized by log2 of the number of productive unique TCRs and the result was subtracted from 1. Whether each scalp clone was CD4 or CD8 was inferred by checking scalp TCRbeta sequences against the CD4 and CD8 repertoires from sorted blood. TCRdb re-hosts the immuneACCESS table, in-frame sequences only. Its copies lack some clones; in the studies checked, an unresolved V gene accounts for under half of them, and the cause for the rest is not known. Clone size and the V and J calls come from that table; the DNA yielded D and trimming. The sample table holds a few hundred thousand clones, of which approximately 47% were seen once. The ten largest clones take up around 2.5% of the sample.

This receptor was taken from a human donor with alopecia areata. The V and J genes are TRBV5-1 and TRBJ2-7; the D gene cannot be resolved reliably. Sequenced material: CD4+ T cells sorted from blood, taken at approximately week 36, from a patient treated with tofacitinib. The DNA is TGCGCCAGCAGCTCATCCTACGAGCAGTACTTC. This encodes CASSSSYEQYF.